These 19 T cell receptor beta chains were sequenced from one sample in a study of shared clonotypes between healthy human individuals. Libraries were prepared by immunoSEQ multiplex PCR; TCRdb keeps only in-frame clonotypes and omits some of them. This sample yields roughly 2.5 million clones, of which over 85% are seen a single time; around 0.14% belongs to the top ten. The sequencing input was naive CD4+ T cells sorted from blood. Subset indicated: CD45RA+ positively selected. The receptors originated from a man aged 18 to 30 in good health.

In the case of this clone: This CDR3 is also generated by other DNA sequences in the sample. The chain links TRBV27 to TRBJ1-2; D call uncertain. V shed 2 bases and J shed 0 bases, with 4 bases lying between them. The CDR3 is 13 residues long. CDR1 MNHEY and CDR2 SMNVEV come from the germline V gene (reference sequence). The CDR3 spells CASSLEANYGYTF. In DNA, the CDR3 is TGTGCCAGCAGTTTAGAAGCTAACTATGGCTACACCTTC.

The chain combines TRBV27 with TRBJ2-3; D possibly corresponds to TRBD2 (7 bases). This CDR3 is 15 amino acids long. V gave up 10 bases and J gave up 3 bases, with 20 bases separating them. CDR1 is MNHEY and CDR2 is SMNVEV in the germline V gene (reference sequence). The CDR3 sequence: CATAGAGRVTDTQYF. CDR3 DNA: TGTGCCACCGCGGGGGCGGGTAGGGTAACAGATACGCAGTATTTT.

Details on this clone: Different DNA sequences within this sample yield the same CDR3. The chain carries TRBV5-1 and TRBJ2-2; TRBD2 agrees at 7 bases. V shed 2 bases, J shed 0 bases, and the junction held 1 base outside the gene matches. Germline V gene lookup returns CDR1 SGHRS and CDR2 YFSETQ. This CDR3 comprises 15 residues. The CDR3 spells CASSLAGPNTGELFF. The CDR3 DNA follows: TGCGCCAGCAGCTTAGCGGGGCCGAACACCGGGGAGCTGTTTTTT.

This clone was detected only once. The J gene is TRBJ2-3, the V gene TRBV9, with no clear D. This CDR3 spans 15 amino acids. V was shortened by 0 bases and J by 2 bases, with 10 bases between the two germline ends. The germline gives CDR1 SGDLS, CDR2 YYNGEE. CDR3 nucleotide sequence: TGTGCCAGCAGCGTAGTATCAGGAACCACAGATACGCAGTATTTT. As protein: CASSVVSGTTDTQYF.

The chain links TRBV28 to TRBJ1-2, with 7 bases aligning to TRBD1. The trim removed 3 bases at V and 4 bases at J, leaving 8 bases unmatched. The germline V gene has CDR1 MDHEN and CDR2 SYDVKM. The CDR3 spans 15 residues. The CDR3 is CASSFRDRASYGYTF. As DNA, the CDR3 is TGTGCCAGCAGTTTCAGAGACAGGGCCTCCTATGGCTACACCTTC.

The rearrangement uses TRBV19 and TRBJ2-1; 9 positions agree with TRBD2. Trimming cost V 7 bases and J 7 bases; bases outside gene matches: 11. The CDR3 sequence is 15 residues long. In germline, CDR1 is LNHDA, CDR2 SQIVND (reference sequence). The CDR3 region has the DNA TGTGCCAGTACCTCCGAAGGACTAGCGAGAAATGAGCAGTTCTTC. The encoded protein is CASTSEGLARNEQFF.

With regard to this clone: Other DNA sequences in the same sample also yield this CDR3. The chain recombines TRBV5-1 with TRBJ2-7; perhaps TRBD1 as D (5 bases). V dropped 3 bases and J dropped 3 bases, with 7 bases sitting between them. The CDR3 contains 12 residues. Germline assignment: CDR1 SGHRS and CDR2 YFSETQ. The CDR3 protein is CASSSDNYEQYF. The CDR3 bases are TGCGCCAGCAGCTCGGACAACTACGAGCAGTACTTC.

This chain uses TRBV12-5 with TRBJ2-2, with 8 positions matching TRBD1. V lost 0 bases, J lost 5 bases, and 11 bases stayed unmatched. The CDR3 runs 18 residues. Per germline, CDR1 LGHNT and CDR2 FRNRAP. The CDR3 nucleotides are TGTGCTAGTGGTTTGGTAGGGAAGGACAGGGTGGAAACCGGGGAGCTGTTTTTT. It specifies CASGLVGKDRVETGELFF.

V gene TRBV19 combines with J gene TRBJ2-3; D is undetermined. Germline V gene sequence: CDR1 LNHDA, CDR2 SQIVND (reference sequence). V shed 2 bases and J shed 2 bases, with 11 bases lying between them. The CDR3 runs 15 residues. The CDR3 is CASSINGFYTDTQYF. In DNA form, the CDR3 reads TGTGCCAGTAGTATAAATGGCTTTTACACAGATACGCAGTATTTT.

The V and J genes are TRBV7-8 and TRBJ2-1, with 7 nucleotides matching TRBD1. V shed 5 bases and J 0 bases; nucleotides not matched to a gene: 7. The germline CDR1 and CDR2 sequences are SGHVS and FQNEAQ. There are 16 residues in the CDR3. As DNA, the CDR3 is TGTGCCAGCAGCCCCCAGGGACAGAGCTCCTACAATGAGCAGTTCTTC. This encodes CASSPQGQSSYNEQFF.

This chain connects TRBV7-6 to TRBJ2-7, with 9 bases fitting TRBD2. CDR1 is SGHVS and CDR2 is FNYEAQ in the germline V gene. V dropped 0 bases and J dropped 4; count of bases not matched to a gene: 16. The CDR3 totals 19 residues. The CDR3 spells CASSLAPSGAGGPQYEQYF. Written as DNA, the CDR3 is TGTGCCAGCAGCTTAGCCCCTTCTGGGGCGGGAGGGCCTCAGTACGAGCAGTACTTC.

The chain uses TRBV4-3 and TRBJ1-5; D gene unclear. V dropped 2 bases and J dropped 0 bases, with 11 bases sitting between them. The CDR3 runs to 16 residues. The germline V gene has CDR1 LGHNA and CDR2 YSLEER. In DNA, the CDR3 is TGCGCCAGCAGCCAATCCTTCATCCTTAGCAATCAGCCCCAGCATTTT. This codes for CASSQSFILSNQPQHF.

Here the CDR3 reads CASSRGQGGYNEQFF. CDR3 nucleotides: TGCGCCAGCAGCCGGGGACAGGGGGGTTACAATGAGCAGTTCTTC. The rearrangement joins TRBV4-3 to TRBJ2-1; 11 bases are a match to TRBD1. Germline V CDR1 and CDR2: LGHNA, YSLEER. V trimming: 4 bases; J trimming: 4 bases; junction bases outside the gene matches: 3. The CDR3 totals 15 residues.

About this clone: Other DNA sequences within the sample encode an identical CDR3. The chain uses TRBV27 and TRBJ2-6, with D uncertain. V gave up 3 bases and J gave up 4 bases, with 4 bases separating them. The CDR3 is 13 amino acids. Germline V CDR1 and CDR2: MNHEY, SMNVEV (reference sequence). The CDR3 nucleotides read TGTGCCAGCAGTTTTTACGGGGCCAACGTCCTGACTTTC. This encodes CASSFYGANVLTF. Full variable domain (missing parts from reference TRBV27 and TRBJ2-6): EAQVTQNPRYLITVTGKKLTVTCSQNMNHEYMSWYRQDPGLGLRQIYYSMNVEVTDKGDVPEGYKVSRKEKRNFPLILESPSPNQTSLYFCASSFYGANVLTFGAGSRLTVL.

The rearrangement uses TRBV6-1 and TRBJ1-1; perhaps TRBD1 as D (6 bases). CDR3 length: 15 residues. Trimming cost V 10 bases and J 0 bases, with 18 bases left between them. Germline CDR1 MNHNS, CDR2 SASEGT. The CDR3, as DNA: TGTGCCACGAGGACGGGACATACCCTGAACACTGAAGCTTTCTTT. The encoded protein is CATRTGHTLNTEAFF.

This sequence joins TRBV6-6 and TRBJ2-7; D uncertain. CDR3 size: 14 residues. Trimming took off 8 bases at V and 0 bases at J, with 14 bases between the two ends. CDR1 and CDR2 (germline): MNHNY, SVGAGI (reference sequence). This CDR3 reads CASSFGRSSYEQYF. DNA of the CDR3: TGTGCCAGCTCCTTCGGGCGGAGCTCCTACGAGCAGTACTTC.

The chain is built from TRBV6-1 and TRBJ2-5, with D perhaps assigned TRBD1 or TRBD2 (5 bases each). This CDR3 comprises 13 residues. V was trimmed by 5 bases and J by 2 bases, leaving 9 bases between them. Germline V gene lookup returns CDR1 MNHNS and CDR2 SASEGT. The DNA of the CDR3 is TGTGCCAGCAGTTTGGGACGGCAAGAGACCCAGTACTTC. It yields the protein CASSLGRQETQYF.

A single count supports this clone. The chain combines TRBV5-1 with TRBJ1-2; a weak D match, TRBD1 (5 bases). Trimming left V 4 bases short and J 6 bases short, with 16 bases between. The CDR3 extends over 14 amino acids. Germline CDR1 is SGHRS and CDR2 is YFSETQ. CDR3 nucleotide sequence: TGCGCCAGCAGCAATGGGTGGGGCGAGAATGGCTACACCTTC. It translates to CASSNGWGENGYTF.

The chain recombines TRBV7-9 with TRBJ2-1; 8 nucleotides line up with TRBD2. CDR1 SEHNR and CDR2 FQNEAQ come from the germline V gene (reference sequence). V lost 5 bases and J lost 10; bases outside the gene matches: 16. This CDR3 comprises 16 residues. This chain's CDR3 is CASSLPVLAVGGEQFF. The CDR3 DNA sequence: TGTGCCAGCAGCCTGCCGGTACTAGCGGTTGGGGGGGAGCAGTTCTTC.